This TCR beta chain stems from a study of beta chain features in type 1 diabetes. Whole-study context: The patient and healthy donor groups were comparable for age, gender and cell yields. Study results and limitations: Significant though moderate, a shortening of TCRB CDR3s appeared in all four CD4+ subsets of Type 1 diabetes patients.

Investigators reverse transcribed all isolated RNA, so they sequenced expressed TCRB transcripts. The data were produced by immunoSEQ multiplex PCR, yet TCRdb's version contains in-frame clones alone and is incomplete. In the table there are roughly 340,000 clones, 10% to 15% of which are singletons. This clone has only a few counts. The antigen remains undetermined. The specimen sequenced was naive CD4+ T cells from blood. The clonotype originates from a woman under 30 with type 1 diabetes.

DNA of the CDR3: TGTGCCAGCAGGACAGGGACAAGGGGCTACACCTTC. Residues: CASRTGTRGYTF. This chain connects TRBV27 to TRBJ1-2; TRBD1 matches at 7 bases. The CDR3 covers 12 residues. Germline loops: CDR1 MNHEY, CDR2 SMNVEV (reference sequence). Trimming took 6 bases from V and 8 from J; bases not matched to a gene: 6.